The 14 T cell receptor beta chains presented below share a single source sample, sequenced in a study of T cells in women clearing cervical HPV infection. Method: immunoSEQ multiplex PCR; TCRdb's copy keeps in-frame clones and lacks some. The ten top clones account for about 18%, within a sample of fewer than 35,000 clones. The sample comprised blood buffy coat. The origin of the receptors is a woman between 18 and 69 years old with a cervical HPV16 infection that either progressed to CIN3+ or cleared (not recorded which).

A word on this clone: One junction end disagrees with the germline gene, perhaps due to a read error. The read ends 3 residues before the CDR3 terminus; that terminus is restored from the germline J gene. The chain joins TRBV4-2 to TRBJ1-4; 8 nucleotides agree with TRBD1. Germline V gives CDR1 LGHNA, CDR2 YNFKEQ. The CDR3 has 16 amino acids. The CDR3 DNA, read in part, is TGCGCCAGCAGCCAAGATCCCGCAGGGGGCAGTGAAAAA. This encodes CASSQDPAGGSEK. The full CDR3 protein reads CASSQDPAGGSEKLFF.

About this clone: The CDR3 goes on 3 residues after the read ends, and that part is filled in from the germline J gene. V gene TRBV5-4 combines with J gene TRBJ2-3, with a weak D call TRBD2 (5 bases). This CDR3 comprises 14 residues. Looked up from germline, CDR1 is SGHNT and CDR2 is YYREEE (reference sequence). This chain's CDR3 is CASSLAGVTQTQYF. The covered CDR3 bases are TGTGCCAGCAGCTTGGCCGGGGTAACACAGACG.

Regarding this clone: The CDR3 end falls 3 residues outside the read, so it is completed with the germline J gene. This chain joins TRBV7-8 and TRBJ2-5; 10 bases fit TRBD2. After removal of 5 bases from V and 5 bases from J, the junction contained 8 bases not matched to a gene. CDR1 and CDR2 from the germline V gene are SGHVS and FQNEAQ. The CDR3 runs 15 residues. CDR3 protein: CASSQLAGSGETQYF. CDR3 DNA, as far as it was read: TGTGCCAGCAGCCAACTAGCGGGAAGTGGGGAGACC.

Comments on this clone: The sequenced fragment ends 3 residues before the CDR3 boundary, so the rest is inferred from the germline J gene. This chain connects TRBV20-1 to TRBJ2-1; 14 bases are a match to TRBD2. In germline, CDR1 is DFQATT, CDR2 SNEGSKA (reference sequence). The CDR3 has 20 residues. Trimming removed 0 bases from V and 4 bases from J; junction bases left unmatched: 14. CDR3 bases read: TGCAGTGCTAGAGACGCAGGGACTAGCGGGAGAAGGCGTCCTTACAATGAG. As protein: CSARDAGTSGRRRPYNE. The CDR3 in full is CSARDAGTSGRRRPYNEQFF.

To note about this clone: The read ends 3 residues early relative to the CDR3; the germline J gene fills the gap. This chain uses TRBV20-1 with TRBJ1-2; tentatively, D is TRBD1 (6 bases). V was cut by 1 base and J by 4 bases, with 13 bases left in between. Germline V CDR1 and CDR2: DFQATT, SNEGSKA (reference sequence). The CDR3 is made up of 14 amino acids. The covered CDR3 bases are TGCAGTGCTAGAGTCTTCCAGGGGTCCTATGGC. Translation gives CSARVFQGSYG. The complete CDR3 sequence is CSARVFQGSYGYTF.

The covered CDR3 bases are TGCAGTGCTAGAGCTTTAACAGGGGGTCATGGTGGC. This encodes CSARALTGGHGG. The complete CDR3 protein is CSARALTGGHGGYTF. V is TRBV20-1 and J is TRBJ1-2; 8 bases match TRBD1. Read coverage stops 3 residues before the CDR3 terminus; the germline J gene supplies the remainder. The CDR3 is made up of 15 amino acids. Germline values: CDR1 DFQATT, CDR2 SNEGSKA (reference sequence). V was pared by 1 base and J by 7 bases, with 11 bases of the junction left unmatched.

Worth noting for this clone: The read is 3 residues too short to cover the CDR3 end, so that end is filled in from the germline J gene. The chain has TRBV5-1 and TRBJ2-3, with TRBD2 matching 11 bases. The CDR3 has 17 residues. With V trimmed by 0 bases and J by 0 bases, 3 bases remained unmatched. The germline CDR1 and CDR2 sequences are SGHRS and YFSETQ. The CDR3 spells CASSLATSGGSTDTQYF. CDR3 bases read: TGCGCCAGCAGCTTGGCCACTAGCGGGGGTAGCACAGATACG.

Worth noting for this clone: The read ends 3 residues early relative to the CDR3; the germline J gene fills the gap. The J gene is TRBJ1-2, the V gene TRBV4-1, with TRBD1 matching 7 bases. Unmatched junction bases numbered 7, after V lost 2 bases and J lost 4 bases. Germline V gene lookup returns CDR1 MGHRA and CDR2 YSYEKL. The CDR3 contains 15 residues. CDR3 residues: CASSQPGTVRYGYTF. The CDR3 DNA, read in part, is TGCGCCAGCAGCCAACCCGGGACAGTTCGCTATGGC.

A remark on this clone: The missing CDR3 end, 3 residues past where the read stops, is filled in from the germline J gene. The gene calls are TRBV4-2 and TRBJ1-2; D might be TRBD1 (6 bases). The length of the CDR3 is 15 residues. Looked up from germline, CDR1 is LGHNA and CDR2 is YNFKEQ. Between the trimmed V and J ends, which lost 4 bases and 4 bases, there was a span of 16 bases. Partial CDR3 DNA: TGTGCCAGCAGCCCGGGGGGGGGCGGGGGCTATGGC. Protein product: CASSPGGGGGYG. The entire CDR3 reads CASSPGGGGGYGYTF.

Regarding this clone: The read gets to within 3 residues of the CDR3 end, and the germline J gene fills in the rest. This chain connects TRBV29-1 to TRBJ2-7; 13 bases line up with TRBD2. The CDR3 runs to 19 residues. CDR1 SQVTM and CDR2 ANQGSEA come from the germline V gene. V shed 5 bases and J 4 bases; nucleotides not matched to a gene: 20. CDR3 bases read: TGCAGCGTTCGGGGGGCGCAGGCGGGACTAGCGGGATTAGAGTACGAG. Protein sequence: CSVRGAQAGLAGLEYE. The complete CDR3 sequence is CSVRGAQAGLAGLEYEQYF.

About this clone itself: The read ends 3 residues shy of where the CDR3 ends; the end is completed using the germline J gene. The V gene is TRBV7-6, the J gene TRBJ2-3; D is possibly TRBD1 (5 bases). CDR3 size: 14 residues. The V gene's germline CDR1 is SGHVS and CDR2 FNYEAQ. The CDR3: CASSLVQGDQPQYF. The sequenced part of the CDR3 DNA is TGTGCCAGCAGCTTAGTGCAGGGCGATCAGCCG.

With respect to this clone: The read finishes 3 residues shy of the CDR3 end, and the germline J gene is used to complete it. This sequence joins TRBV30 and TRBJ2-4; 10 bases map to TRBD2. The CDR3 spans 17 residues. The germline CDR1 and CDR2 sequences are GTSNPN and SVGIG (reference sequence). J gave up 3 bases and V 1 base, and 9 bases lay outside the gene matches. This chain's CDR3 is CAWSGGKRGGDKNIQYF. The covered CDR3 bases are TGTGCCTGGAGTGGGGGGAAGCGGGGGGGCGACAAAAACATT.

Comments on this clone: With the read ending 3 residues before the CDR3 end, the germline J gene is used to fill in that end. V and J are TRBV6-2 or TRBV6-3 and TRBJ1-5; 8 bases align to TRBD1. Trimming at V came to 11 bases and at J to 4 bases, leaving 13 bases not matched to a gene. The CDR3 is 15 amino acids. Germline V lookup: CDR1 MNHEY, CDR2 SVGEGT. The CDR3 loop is CAVQPGGYGNQPQHF. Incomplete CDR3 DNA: TGTGCCGTCCAACCAGGGGGCTACGGTAATCAGCCC.

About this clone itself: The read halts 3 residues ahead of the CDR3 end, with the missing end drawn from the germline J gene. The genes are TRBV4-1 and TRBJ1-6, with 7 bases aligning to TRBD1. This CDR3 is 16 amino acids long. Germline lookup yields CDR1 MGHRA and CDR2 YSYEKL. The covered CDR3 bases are TGCGCCAGCAGCCAAGTGGCCGCGGGACAGATTGGAGCC. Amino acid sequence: CASSQVAAGQIGA. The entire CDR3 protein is CASSQVAAGQIGALHF.